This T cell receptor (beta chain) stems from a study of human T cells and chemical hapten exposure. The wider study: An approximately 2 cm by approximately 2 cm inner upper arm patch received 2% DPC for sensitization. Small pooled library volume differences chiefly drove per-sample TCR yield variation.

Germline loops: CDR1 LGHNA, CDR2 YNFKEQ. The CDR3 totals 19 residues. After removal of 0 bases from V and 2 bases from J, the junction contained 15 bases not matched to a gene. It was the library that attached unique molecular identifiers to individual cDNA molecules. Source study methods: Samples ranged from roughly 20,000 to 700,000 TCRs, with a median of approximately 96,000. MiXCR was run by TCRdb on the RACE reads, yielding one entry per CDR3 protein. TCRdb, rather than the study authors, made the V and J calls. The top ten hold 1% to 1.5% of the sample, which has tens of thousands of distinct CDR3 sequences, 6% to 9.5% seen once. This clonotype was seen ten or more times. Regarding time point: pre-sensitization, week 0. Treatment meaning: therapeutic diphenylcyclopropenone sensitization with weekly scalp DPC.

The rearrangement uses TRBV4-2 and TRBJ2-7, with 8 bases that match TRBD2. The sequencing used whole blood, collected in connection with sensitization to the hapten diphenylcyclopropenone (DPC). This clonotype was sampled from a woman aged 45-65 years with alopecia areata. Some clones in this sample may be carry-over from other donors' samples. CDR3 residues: CASSQDEVWSGSSAYEQYF. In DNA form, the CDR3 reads TGTGCCAGCAGCCAAGATGAAGTGTGGAGCGGGAGTTCTGCCTACGAGCAGTACTTC.